These 30 T cell receptor beta chains share one sample of origin, sequenced in a study of beta chain features in type 1 diabetes. Investigators reverse transcribed all isolated RNA, so they sequenced expressed TCRB transcripts. Only in-frame clones appear in the TCRdb table, and some are missing; sequencing was by immunoSEQ multiplex PCR. The table lists fewer than 30,000 clones, more than 60% of them singletons, with roughly 2.2% in the top ten. The material sequenced was Tregs from blood. These receptors were collected from a woman between 35 and 50 years old in good health.

The chain joins TRBV5-1 to TRBJ1-3; 7 bases are a match to TRBD1. J gave up 6 bases and V 0 bases, and 12 bases lay outside the gene matches. CDR3 length equals 17 residues. Germline V gives CDR1 SGHRS, CDR2 YFSETQ. CDR3 loop: CASSLDKLLDRQNTIYF. In nucleotides, the CDR3 is TGCGCCAGCAGCTTGGATAAACTCCTGGACAGGCAAAACACCATATATTTT.

There are a few counts of this clone. J is TRBJ1-5 and V is TRBV5-4; D is uncertain. The ends were cut back, 4 bases at V and 5 bases at J, with 10 bases in the middle. The CDR3 is 13 residues long. The germline gives CDR1 SGHNT, CDR2 YYREEE (reference sequence). DNA of the CDR3: TGTGCCAGCAGCCTGGGCCCAGATCAGCCCCAGCATTTT. This encodes CASSLGPDQPQHF. Full variable domain (remainder filled in from reference TRBV5-4 and TRBJ1-5): ETGVTQSPTHLIKTRGQQVTLRCSSQSGHNTVSWYQQALGQGPQFIFQYYREEENGRGNFPPRFSGLQFPNYSSELNVNALELDDSALYLCASSLGPDQPQHFGDGTRLSIL.

The rearrangement joins TRBV7-8 to TRBJ1-2; maybe TRBD1 (5 bases). The CDR3 is 14 amino acids. The V and J ends lost 5 bases and 4 bases respectively, with 14 bases between them. Germline-derived CDR1 and CDR2 are SGHVS and FQNEAQ. The CDR3: CASSPDSDSYGYTF. The CDR3 nucleotides read TGTGCCAGCAGCCCTGACAGTGACTCCTATGGCTACACCTTC.

The chain carries TRBV28 and TRBJ1-5; TRBD1 matches at 9 bases. Germline CDR1 reads MDHEN; CDR2 reads SYDVKM. The CDR3 is 15 amino acids. With V trimmed by 4 bases and J by 7 bases, 8 bases remained unmatched. The CDR3 spells CASSSLTGGDQPQHF. The CDR3 region has the DNA TGTGCCAGCAGTTCCTTGACAGGGGGTGACCAGCCCCAGCATTTT.

The chain recombines TRBV5-6 with TRBJ1-2; D gene ambiguous. This CDR3 comprises 14 residues. CDR1 is SGHDT and CDR2 is YYEEEE in the germline V gene. V was pared by 6 bases and J by 0 bases, with 12 bases between. The CDR3 here is CASNARRANYGYTF. For the CDR3, the DNA is TGTGCCAGCAACGCGCGGCGGGCTAACTATGGCTACACCTTC.

The V and J genes are TRBV6-4 and TRBJ2-7; 8 bases are shared with TRBD1. Per germline, CDR1 MRHNA and CDR2 SNTAGT. There are 16 residues in the CDR3. Losses at the gene ends were 0 bases for V and 5 bases for J; bases not matched to a gene: 9. The CDR3 region has the DNA TGTGCCAGCAGTGACTCGATGTCAGGGGGCAACCACGAGCAGTACTTC. As protein: CASSDSMSGGNHEQYF.

V gene TRBV5-1 combines with J gene TRBJ2-3; 7 nucleotides match TRBD2. V shed 0 bases and J 0 bases; nucleotides not matched to a gene: 4. The germline V gene has CDR1 SGHRS and CDR2 YFSETQ. The CDR3 consists of 16 residues. CDR3 loop: CASSLDGTTSTDTQYF. As DNA, the CDR3 is TGCGCCAGCAGCTTGGACGGGACTACTAGCACAGATACGCAGTATTTT.

The rearrangement joins TRBV29-1 to TRBJ1-5; 8 bases agree with TRBD1. Germline-derived CDR1 and CDR2 are SQVTM and ANQGSEA. The CDR3 length is 13 residues. Losses at the gene ends were 7 bases for V and 7 bases for J; bases not matched to a gene: 9. This CDR3 reads CSARDRSDQPQHF. In DNA form, the CDR3 reads TGCAGCGCCAGGGACAGGTCAGACCAGCCCCAGCATTTT.

This clone is termed large. The chain employs TRBV25-1 and TRBJ2-1; a weak D match, TRBD2 (6 bases). The CDR3 has 16 amino acids. Per the germline V gene, CDR1 is MGHDK and CDR2 is SYGVNS. Trimming took off 6 bases at V and 4 bases at J, with 19 bases between the two ends. CDR3 coding DNA: TGTGCCAGCAGAGATAGAAGGCGGGGTGAATACAATGAGCAGTTCTTC. It encodes CASRDRRRGEYNEQFF.

The chain carries TRBV4-1 and TRBJ2-1, with TRBD1 identical over 7 bases. Germline trimming cut 3 bases from V and 0 bases from J; bases unmatched to any gene: 2. The CDR3 covers 15 residues. Per germline, CDR1 MGHRA and CDR2 YSYEKL. In DNA form, the CDR3 reads TGCGCCAGCAGCCAGGGACAGAGCTCCTACAATGAGCAGTTCTTC. Protein product: CASSQGQSSYNEQFF.

This clone occurred a few times. This sequence joins TRBV19 and TRBJ1-2; tentatively, D is TRBD1 (6 bases). V was pared by 8 bases and J by 6 bases, with 13 bases between. Germline V gene lookup returns CDR1 LNHDA and CDR2 SQIVND (reference sequence). This CDR3 is 12 amino acids long. CDR3 sequence (DNA): TGTGCCAGTCATGGGGGCGCGGATGGCTACACCTTC. This encodes CASHGGADGYTF.

The chain employs TRBV7-2 and TRBJ2-7; D remains ambiguous. The V end was cut by 1 base, the J end by 0 bases, with 10 bases between. The CDR3 runs 15 residues. Germline CDR1 and CDR2: SGHTA and FQGNSA. DNA for the CDR3: TGTGCCAGCAGCTTAGTCGCACAGAACTCCTACGAGCAGTACTTC. Translating it yields CASSLVAQNSYEQYF.

V usage is TRBV2 and J usage is TRBJ1-3; no firm D call. CDR3 length: 15 amino acids. V dropped 6 bases and J dropped 6 bases, with 18 bases sitting between them. Germline CDR1 is SNHLY and CDR2 is FYNNEI. CDR3 nucleotides: TGTGCCAGCAGGGAGCGGGTGGCAGCTGAAAACACCATATATTTT. Translation gives CASRERVAAENTIYF.

The rearrangement uses TRBV7-9 and TRBJ2-2, with D possibly matching TRBD1 (5 bases). With 6 bases removed from V and 8 bases from J, the gap between germline ends came to 10 bases. Per the germline V gene, CDR1 is SEHNR and CDR2 is FQNEAQ (reference sequence). There are 12 residues in the CDR3. The CDR3 sequence is CASRDNRGELFF. The CDR3 DNA follows: TGTGCCAGCAGAGATAACAGGGGGGAGCTGTTTTTT.

In DNA, the CDR3 is TGTGCCATCAGCCCGGGACAGGGGGCCGGGGCCAACGTCCTGACTTTC. The encoded protein is CAISPGQGAGANVLTF. The chain uses TRBV10-3 and TRBJ2-6; TRBD1 matches 12 bases. The CDR3 is 16 residues long. V trimming: 6 bases; J trimming: 4 bases; junction bases outside the gene matches: 4. Germline assignment: CDR1 ENHRY and CDR2 SYGVKD.

This rearrangement joins TRBV7-9 to TRBJ1-2, with 8 bases lining up with TRBD1. There are 13 residues in the CDR3. Germline loops: CDR1 SEHNR, CDR2 FQNEAQ (reference sequence). V shed 7 bases, J shed 4 bases, and the junction held 5 bases outside the gene matches. CDR3: CASIPGTGYGYTF. In DNA, the CDR3 is TGTGCCAGCATACCAGGGACAGGCTATGGCTACACCTTC.

V gene TRBV19 combines with J gene TRBJ2-5, with a weak D call TRBD2 (5 bases). Per germline, CDR1 LNHDA and CDR2 SQIVND (reference sequence). The CDR3 runs 16 residues. The V gene lost 1 base and the J gene lost 7 bases, with 19 bases spanning the gap. CDR3 sequence (DNA): TGTGCCAGTAGTATAGCCCCCTCGGCAGCGGTCTCGACCCAGTACTTC. Amino acid sequence: CASSIAPSAAVSTQYF.

The chain recombines TRBV6-5 with TRBJ1-3; TRBD1 agrees at 7 bases. The CDR3 is 15 amino acids. Germline assignment: CDR1 MNHEY and CDR2 SVGAGI. Losses at the gene ends were 7 bases for V and 0 bases for J; bases not matched to a gene: 6. The CDR3 is CASKRQGPSGNTIYF. In nucleotides, the CDR3 is TGTGCCAGCAAACGACAGGGCCCCTCTGGAAACACCATATATTTT.

V usage is TRBV6-5 and J usage is TRBJ1-1, with 8 bases identical to TRBD1. This CDR3 has 13 residues. V trimming: 4 bases; J trimming: 3 bases; junction bases outside the gene matches: 1. Germline-derived CDR1 and CDR2 are MNHEY and SVGAGI. The CDR3 bases are TGTGCCAGCAGTTTCAGGGGGCACACTGAAGCTTTCTTT. Its translation: CASSFRGHTEAFF.

The chain recombines TRBV7-2 with TRBJ1-1, with D unclear. Germline V gene lookup returns CDR1 SGHTA and CDR2 FQGNSA. The V and J ends lost 0 bases and 6 bases respectively, with 8 bases between them. The CDR3 covers 13 residues. The CDR3, as DNA: TGTGCCAGCAGCTTAGCGCCCCGGTCTGAAGCTTTCTTT. The encoded protein is CASSLAPRSEAFF.

The V call is TRBV5-1, the J call TRBJ2-6; possible D gene TRBD2, 7 bases. Trimming stripped 6 bases from V and 2 bases from J, with 15 bases between. Per germline, CDR1 SGHRS and CDR2 YFSETQ. The CDR3 length is 16 residues. As DNA, the CDR3 is TGCGCCAGCACCCGGGGGGCAGGGGCTGGGGCCAACGTCCTGACTTTC. Protein sequence: CASTRGAGAGANVLTF.

The J gene is TRBJ1-1, the V gene TRBV7-8, with 9 nucleotides matching TRBD1. This CDR3 region has 17 residues. Looked up from germline, CDR1 is SGHVS and CDR2 is FQNEAQ. V was pared by 1 base and J by 4 bases, with 10 bases of the junction left unmatched. CDR3: CASSLVGTGFLGTEAFF. CDR3 DNA: TGTGCCAGCAGCTTAGTAGGGACAGGGTTTTTGGGCACTGAAGCTTTCTTT.

The rearrangement joins TRBV5-1 to TRBJ2-7; 9 bases map to TRBD1. The V segment lost 4 bases and the J segment 4 bases; nucleotides outside the gene matches: 9. The CDR3 is made up of 15 amino acids. Per the germline V gene, CDR1 is SGHRS and CDR2 is YFSETQ. CDR3 protein: CASSGRTGGWYEQYF. The CDR3 DNA follows: TGCGCCAGCAGCGGACGTACAGGGGGCTGGTACGAGCAGTACTTC.

The CDR3 region has the DNA TGCGCCAGCAGCCAAAAGCGGGGTTATGGCTACACCTTC. Its translation: CASSQKRGYGYTF. The genes are TRBV4-3 and TRBJ1-2; D not certain. The CDR3 sequence is 13 residues long. The ends were cut back, 2 bases at V and 5 bases at J, with 9 bases in the middle. Per the germline V gene, CDR1 is LGHNA and CDR2 is YSLEER.

J is TRBJ1-6 and V is TRBV14; tentatively, D is TRBD1 (6 bases). V dropped 0 bases and J dropped 1 base, with 19 bases sitting between them. The V gene's germline CDR1 is SGHDN and CDR2 FVKESK. The CDR3 runs to 20 residues. The CDR3 region has the DNA TGTGCCAGCAGCCAAGAGGGGGGGCAGGGCTCCCGGTCCTATAATTCACCCCTCCACTTT. Translated, it gives CASSQEGGQGSRSYNSPLHF.

This chain connects TRBV5-6 to TRBJ2-7; 7 bases line up with TRBD2. Germline V lookup: CDR1 SGHDT, CDR2 YYEEEE. The V segment lost 4 bases and the J segment 1 base; nucleotides outside the gene matches: 11. The CDR3 loop spans 16 amino acids. The CDR3 region is CASSLLLAQGSYEQYF. CDR3 bases: TGTGCCAGCAGCCTACTACTAGCGCAAGGTTCCTACGAGCAGTACTTC. The complete variable domain, with remaining parts taken from reference TRBV5-6 and TRBJ2-7, reads DAGVTQSPTHLIKTRGQQVTLRCSPKSGHDTVSWYQQALGQGPQFIFQYYEEEERQRGNFPDRFSGHQFPNYSSELNVNALLLGDSALYLCASSLLLAQGSYEQYFGPGTRLTVT.

This clone was counted between two and nine times. The genes are TRBV20-1 and TRBJ1-2; D not certain. Germline V gene lookup returns CDR1 DFQATT and CDR2 SNEGSKA (reference sequence). CDR3 length: 11 amino acids. The V end lost 4 bases, the J end lost 2 bases, and 5 bases lay between the germline ends. CDR3 DNA sequence: TGCAGTGCTACTCCCAACTATGGCTACACCTTC. It codes for CSATPNYGYTF.

The CDR3 spells CASSAPGLAEQYF. In nucleotides, the CDR3 is TGTGCCAGCAGCGCACCGGGACTAGCGGAGCAGTACTTC. This rearrangement joins TRBV2 to TRBJ2-7; 10 bases are shared with TRBD2. Trimming at V came to 6 bases and at J to 7 bases, leaving 6 bases not matched to a gene. CDR1 is SNHLY and CDR2 is FYNNEI in the germline V gene. CDR3 length: 13 residues.

This clone occurred once. The rearrangement joins TRBV19 to TRBJ2-1, with 8 bases matching TRBD2. Unmatched junction bases numbered 10, after V lost 3 bases and J lost 9 bases. The germline gives CDR1 LNHDA, CDR2 SQIVND (reference sequence). The CDR3 has 15 amino acids. In nucleotides, the CDR3 is TGTGCCAGTAGTATTGTCGGGGGGGTCGGAGGTGAGCAGTTCTTC. Encoded protein: CASSIVGGVGGEQFF.

V usage is TRBV7-8 and J usage is TRBJ2-2; D is perhaps TRBD1 (7 bases). With 2 bases removed from V and 4 bases from J, the gap between germline ends came to 14 bases. Germline V gene sequence: CDR1 SGHVS, CDR2 FQNEAQ. The CDR3 sequence is 16 residues long. The CDR3: CASSLSSGGITGELFF. The CDR3 bases are TGTGCCAGCAGCTTATCTTCAGGGGGGATCACCGGGGAGCTGTTTTTT.